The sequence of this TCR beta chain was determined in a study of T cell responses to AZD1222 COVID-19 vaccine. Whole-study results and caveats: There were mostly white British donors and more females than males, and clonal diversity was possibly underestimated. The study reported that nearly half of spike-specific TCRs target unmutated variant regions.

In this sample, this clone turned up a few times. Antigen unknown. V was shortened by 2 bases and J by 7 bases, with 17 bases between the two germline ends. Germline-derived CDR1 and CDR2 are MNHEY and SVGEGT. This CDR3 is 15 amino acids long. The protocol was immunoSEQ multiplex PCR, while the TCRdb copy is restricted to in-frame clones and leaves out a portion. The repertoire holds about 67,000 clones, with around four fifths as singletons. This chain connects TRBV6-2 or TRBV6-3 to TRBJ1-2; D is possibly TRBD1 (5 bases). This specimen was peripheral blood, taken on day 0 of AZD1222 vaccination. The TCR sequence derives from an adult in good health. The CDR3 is CASSYGGPDTSGYTF. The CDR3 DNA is TGTGCCAGCAGTTACGGTGGGCCGGACACCTCTGGCTACACCTTC.